These 5 T cell receptor beta chains were all obtained from the same sample, sequenced in a study of shared clonotypes between healthy human individuals. Assay: immunoSEQ multiplex PCR; the TCRdb copy retains only in-frame clones and omits some. This table holds about 490,000 clones, over 70% found once. The specimen sequenced was PBMCs. Source of these receptors: a woman in her thirties or forties in good health. Some clones in this sample may be carry-over from other donors' samples.

With respect to this clone: Given a far larger clone just one base away, this is likely a sequencing read error. No DNA is shown, since the ends of the CDR3 on it are uncertain; the CDR3 is the one TCRdb lists. V gene TRBV29-1 combines with J gene TRBJ1-1. The CDR3 comprises 14 residues, both ends counted. Germline V gives CDR1 SQVTM, CDR2 ANQGSEA. This CDR3 reads CSVALGTAGTEASF.

About this clone: It differs at one base from a far larger clone, so likely a read error. The rearrangement uses TRBV4-1 and TRBJ1-5, with unresolved D. The germline V gene has CDR1 MGHRA and CDR2 YSYEKL. The CDR3 loop spans 15 amino acids. DNA of the CDR3: TGCGTCAGCAGCCAAGAGGAAGGTAGCGGTCAGCCCCAGCATTTT. Translated, it gives CVSSQEEGSGQPQHF.

The chain is built from TRBV28 and TRBJ2-7, with 8 bases matching TRBD2. There are 15 residues in the CDR3. Germline CDR1 reads MDHEN; CDR2 reads SYDVKM. J lost 0 bases, V lost 5 bases, and 6 bases had no gene match. For the CDR3, the DNA is TGTGCCAGCAGTCCGAGCGGGAGCCTCTCCTACGAGCAGTACTTC. It specifies CASSPSGSLSYEQYF.

This chain joins TRBV19 and TRBJ2-1, with D uncertain. CDR1 and CDR2 (germline): LNHDA, SQIVND (reference sequence). Trimming shortened V by 0 bases and J by 7 bases, and 13 bases separated the two germline ends. The CDR3 runs to 15 residues. The DNA for the CDR3 is TGTGCCAGTAGTATAGAAGCCACCCTAAGGAATGAGCAGTTCTTC. Translation gives CASSIEATLRNEQFF.

A remark on this clone: Other DNA sequences in this sample translate to the same CDR3. V gene TRBV5-6 combines with J gene TRBJ2-5; TRBD1 aligns across 7 bases. The CDR3 consists of 13 residues. V lost 4 bases and J lost 5; bases outside the gene matches: 5. Per the germline V gene, CDR1 is SGHDT and CDR2 is YYEEEE. The CDR3 nucleotides are TGTGCCAGCAGCAGGGGGCTAGGGGAGACCCAGTACTTC. This encodes CASSRGLGETQYF. Variable domain in full (rest from reference TRBV5-6 and TRBJ2-5): DAGVTQSPTHLIKTRGQQVTLRCSPKSGHDTVSWYQQALGQGPQFIFQYYEEEERQRGNFPDRFSGHQFPNYSSELNVNALLLGDSALYLCASSRGLGETQYFGPGTRLLVL.